The entry that follows covers one T cell receptor beta chain sequence. The clone's antigen remains unknown. No qualities accompany the bases; no much larger clone lies one base away. Library prep was done by the immunoSEQ multiplex PCR assay. For the multiplex PCR, a mixture combining 60 forward primers for TCR Vbeta segments and 13 reverse primers for TCR Jbeta segments was used. A multiplex PCR assay on genomic DNA amplified the CDR3 region of rearranged TCR beta genes. On the Illumina HiSeq System, the amplified TCR beta libraries were sequenced as 87-base-pair reads. The original pipeline was this. A later analysis counted about 76 million unique TCR beta chains across the 666 repertoires, and around 12 million of these chains were shared by at least two donors. Raw reads were error-corrected and collapsed into unique sequences with a nearest-neighbor algorithm that merged closely related sequences to remove PCR and sequencing errors. Alignment of CDR3 sequences to IMGT reference sequences was used to assign V, D and J gene segments. Each retained sequence needed at least a six-nucleotide match to both a V gene segment and a J gene segment. Rearrangements were called productive when the CDR3 lacked stop codons and stayed in frame with V and J; all others were non-productive. CDR3 was defined by IMGT convention, running from the second conserved V-encoded cysteine to the conserved J-encoded phenylalanine. The earlier analysis of some 580 of the donors excluded any sequence lacking an unambiguous match to a single V gene segment. An earlier analysis of a few hundred of the donors classified V segments as functional when productive rearrangements were above 56.7% and as segregating when the standard deviation between donors was above 5%. A statistical classification framework was built for diagnosing cytomegalovirus status from the catalog of TCR beta chain sequences. In a later analysis, TCR nucleotide sequences were compared against IMGT/GENE-DB human TR gene sequences so that V and J genes could be assigned. The TCRdist pipeline was used in a later analysis to assign CDR3 sequences and most-parsimonious VDJ recombination scenarios. A later analysis defined each TCR beta chain by its CDR3 amino acid sequence plus V-gene family, and excluded reads lacking a unique V-gene family. A later analysis removed several hundred highly shared, low-generation-probability nucleotide sequences to deal with suspected cross-contamination and a sequencing artifact. In a later analysis, a clonal expansion index for each public chain was calculated from normalized within-repertoire ranks of inferred template counts. In a later analysis, generation probabilities were computed with a VDJ recombination model fitted to out-of-frame rearrangements, and the resulting probabilities were checked against IGoR. Hypergeometric tests were used in a later analysis to score TCR-TCR, TCR-HLA and TCR-CMV co-occurrence, with a repertoire-size bias correction applied to the TCR pairs. A later analysis estimated false discovery rates by permuting HLA or CMV assignments 20 times. In a later analysis, co-occurring TCRs were grouped using DBSCAN, and TCRdist sequence similarity was added for clustering within HLA-allele-positive subsets. Repertoires with fewer than 30,000 or more than 120,000 public chains were left out of co-occurrence clustering, as were about 5 repertoires with anomalous nucleotide sharing. In TCRdb, the immuneACCESS table is reduced to in-frame sequences with V and J assigned. These tables do not hold every clone; where another copy was compared, an unresolved V gene accounts for under half, and the others remain unexplained. Clone size and the V and J calls come from that table; the DNA yielded D and trimming. The sample data list fewer than 250,000 clones, and 76% of these were observed just once. The ten largest account for roughly 0.62% of the sample.

Counted from cysteine to phenylalanine, this CDR3 has 16 amino acids. Left in the record is the CDR3 DNA by itself, 48 bases read in frame from the first base. V is cut back by 1 base and J by 3 bases, with 5 bases in the junction unmatched. CDR1 and CDR2, looked up from the germline V gene, are MNHNS and SASEGT. The data were obtained in a study of cytomegalovirus exposure and HLA in healthy donors (dated by TCRdb to 2016 to 2017). Context from the whole study: An earlier analysis of fewer than 750 of the donors reported 276 Gb of sequence data and 117 million unique TCR beta sequences obtained from 180 million or so T cells. Roughly 300 gigabases of sequencing data and approximately 80 million unique TCR sequences were included in an early release covering several hundred HLA-typed donors. The genetic ancestry cluster associated with self-reported Caucasian donors included 70% to 85% of the 398 genotyped donors. The aim of the study was to test whether cataloging public T cell receptors could identify signatures of past pathogen exposure. Using immunosequencing, the study profiled T cell repertoires from 666 subjects and related those repertoires to cytomegalovirus serostatus. Along with the approximately 700-subject first cohort, a separate validation cohort of 120 different subjects was used. To predict cytomegalovirus infection status, the study brought together high-throughput TCR immunosequencing, statistical association of individual TCRs with disease status, and machine learning. A later analysis re-examined previously published TCR beta repertoires from 600 to 700 donors and added high-resolution HLA genotyping to investigate patterns of TCR occurrence. Rather than drawing on any new phenotypic data, the later analysis identified candidate immune exposures from TCR beta sequences and the way those sequences occurred across donors. An earlier analysis of some 500 of the donors applied high-throughput TCR beta sequencing to assess whether each TCR beta V gene segment acted as functional or pseudogenic. Donor age, sex, ethnicity and CMV serostatus were compiled together with the repertoire data. In a later genetic analysis, genome-wide SNP genotypes for about 55% of the roughly 700 donors were used, and that subset was treated as a discovery cohort. All discovery cohort repertoires had been generated using a single sequencing platform. HLA typing covered class I and class II loci at four-digit resolution. Typing coverage differed by locus: A, B, C, DRB1 and DQB1 were typed in roughly 620-630 donors, DQA1 in about 560, DPA1 in 600 to 610, and DPB1 in 450 to 480. A handful of DR-DQ haplotypes were handled as single units for association and clustering because linkage in the cohort was strong. Across about 370 genotyped donors of the cohort, an average of approximately 220,000 unique TCR beta nucleotide sequences per donor were sequenced, and approximately 17% of those sequences were non-productive.

Summary of the overall study and its limitations: Immune exposure information for the cohort was limited to CMV serostatus. Because the 87-base-pair reads could not distinguish some IMGT-functional V segments, including TRBV6-2 and TRBV6-3, those segments were excluded. In a later analysis, HLA-associated TCR beta chains showed more clonal expansion and lower generation probabilities than non-associated chains that were equally common. A further reported finding was that TCR beta sequences accurately predicted the HLA-A and HLA-B alleles for most subjects in the first cohort. In a later analysis, most CMV-associated TCR beta chains were found to appear HLA-restricted, with HLA associations seemingly driven largely by CMV exposure. Linkage disequilibrium might explain the correlated functional status among segregating V segments, but an unknown experimental factor could not be ruled out. Most TCR sequences were seen in very few donors, while some public TCRs were found in many individuals. Roughly uniform sequencing depth across donors was assumed in presence/absence analyses, although this assumption may not hold. In a later genetic analysis, fewer N-insertions in productive TCRs were reported among donors in an Asian-associated ancestry cluster than the roughly 700-donor mean. When HLA alleles, especially DR and DQ, strongly co-occurred, TCR associations were difficult to assign to individual alleles. In both the original and validation cohorts, the classifier was reported to diagnose cytomegalovirus status with high specificity and sensitivity. Over 15 rarely observed V segments, including chromosome 9 orphons, were excluded from the earlier analysis of some 590 of the donors because counts were too low. Three of the identified cytomegalovirus-associated TCR beta chains were confirmed in vitro to be specific for cytomegalovirus antigens. A later analysis reported that several top co-occurrence clusters appeared linked to parvovirus B19, influenza, CMV and Epstein-Barr virus. A later analysis found that TCR association rates varied across HLA loci, with DRB1 alleles showing the most associated TCRs and HLA-C alleles the fewest. This cohort had only TCR beta chains sequenced, and the lack of alpha or paired-chain data limited which features could be detected. The study gave a list of about 160 TCR beta chains associated with cytomegalovirus. In a later analysis, around 15,000 TCR beta sequences were associated with specific HLA alleles at a false discovery rate of 0.05. In an earlier analysis of 587 of the donors, most TCR beta V segments appeared in productive rearrangements about 87% or about 30% of the time, broadly matching IMGT annotations. A later genetic analysis associated a missense DCLRE1C variant with V-gene and J-gene trimming of TCR beta chains, and an independent cohort replicated the association. According to the authors, the approach could potentially be generalized to other disease states and immunological phenotypes. Because HLA typing was missing for some donors at each locus, association tests included only the typed subset. A group of highly shared sequence variants was considered likely to be a technical artifact of the sequencing pipeline.

The cohort was made up of approximately 700 healthy bone marrow donors. At the time of sampling, every cohort member was nominally healthy, though immune exposures that went unrecorded were likely present. The donor was CMV seronegative and belonged to the group of 320 or so seronegative cohort members. Every donor gave a peripheral blood sample, and the peripheral blood mononuclear cells from that sample were used for TCR beta sequencing. Genomic DNA extraction from the blood cell samples was performed with the Qiagen DNeasy Blood Extraction Kit. This receptor was taken from a man aged 18-30 years in good health and CMV-seronegative. The rearrangement joined TRBV6-1 to TRBJ1-5, and 8 junction bases match TRBD1. The specimen sequenced was PBMCs. Here is the DNA: TGTGCCAGCAGTGAAGGGGCAGGGGGCTTCAATCAGCCCCAGCATTTT. This translates into CASSEGAGGFNQPQHF.